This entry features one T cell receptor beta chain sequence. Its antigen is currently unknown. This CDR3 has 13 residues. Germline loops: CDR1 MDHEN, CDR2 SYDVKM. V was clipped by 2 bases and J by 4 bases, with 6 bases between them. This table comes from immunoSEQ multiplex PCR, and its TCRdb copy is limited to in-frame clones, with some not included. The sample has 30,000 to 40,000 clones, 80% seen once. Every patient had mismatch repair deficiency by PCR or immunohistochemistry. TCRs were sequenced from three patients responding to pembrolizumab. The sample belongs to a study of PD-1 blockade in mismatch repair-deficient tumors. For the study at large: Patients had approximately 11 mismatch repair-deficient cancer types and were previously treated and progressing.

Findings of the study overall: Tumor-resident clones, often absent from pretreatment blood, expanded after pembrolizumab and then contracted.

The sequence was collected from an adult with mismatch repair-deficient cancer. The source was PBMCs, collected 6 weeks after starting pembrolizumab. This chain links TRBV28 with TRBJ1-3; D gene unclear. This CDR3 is CASSLEAGNTIYF. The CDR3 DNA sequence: TGTGCCAGCAGTTTAGAGGCCGGAAACACCATATATTTT.